The 9 T cell receptor beta chains below come from one sample, sequenced in a study of blood T cell repertoires in COVID-19. TCRdb's table, derived via immunoSEQ multiplex PCR, lists solely in-frame clones and lacks some. Of roughly 250,000 clones in the sample, about 89% were seen once. Sequencing was done on a sample of peripheral blood. These receptors all stem from a man aged 30 to 39 with acute or convalescent COVID-19.

This clone was seen a handful of times. The chain has TRBV3-1 (or the pseudogene TRBV3-2) and TRBJ1-2; 9 nucleotides agree with TRBD1. The junction had 8 bases not matched to a gene; V was cut back by 1 base and J by 8 bases. Germline V gives CDR1 LGHDT, CDR2 YNNKEL (reference sequence). CDR3 size: 15 residues. CDR3 in DNA: TGTGCCAGCAGCCAAGGGGTGACAGGGGGATCCGGCTACACCTTC. Translated, it gives CASSQGVTGGSGYTF.

The V gene is TRBV27, the J gene TRBJ2-3; 15 bases agree with TRBD2. The CDR3 is 18 amino acids. Germline loops: CDR1 MNHEY, CDR2 SMNVEV (reference sequence). The trim removed 8 bases at V and 4 bases at J, leaving 13 bases unmatched. The CDR3: CASQQMGLAGGWADTQYF. DNA for the CDR3: TGTGCCAGCCAACAGATGGGACTAGCGGGGGGTTGGGCAGATACGCAGTATTTT.

The chain employs TRBV5-1 and TRBJ1-2; TRBD1 matches at 7 bases. There are 15 residues in the CDR3. CDR1 is SGHRS and CDR2 is YFSETQ in the germline V gene. V shed 4 bases, J shed 4 bases, and the junction held 10 bases outside the gene matches. The CDR3 loop reads CASSPYFGQVYGYTF. CDR3 nucleotides: TGCGCCAGCAGCCCTTACTTCGGACAGGTCTATGGCTACACCTTC.

This chain links TRBV5-4 with TRBJ2-2; D not certain. The V gene's germline CDR1 is SGHNT and CDR2 YYREEE (reference sequence). Trimming cost V 2 bases and J 7 bases, with 12 bases left between them. This CDR3 spans 14 amino acids. CDR3 loop: CASSFIFNGGELFF. CDR3 DNA: TGTGCCAGCAGCTTTATATTTAACGGCGGGGAGCTGTTTTTT.

V gene TRBV24-1 combines with J gene TRBJ1-5; no clear D gene. V shed 7 bases and J shed 7 bases, with 13 bases lying between them. CDR1 KGHDR and CDR2 SFDVKD come from the germline V gene. The length of the CDR3 is 13 residues. CDR3 DNA: TGTGCCACCAGCGCAACGTCCGGGCAGCCCCAGCATTTT. Its translation: CATSATSGQPQHF.

The V call is TRBV7-8, the J call TRBJ2-7; D is ambiguous. Germline V gene data show CDR1 as SGHVS and CDR2 as FQNEAQ. The germline V and J ends were trimmed by 0 bases and 0 bases, with 9 bases remaining between them. This CDR3 contains 15 residues. The CDR3 protein is CASSLARYRSYEQYF. The CDR3 DNA follows: TGTGCCAGCAGCTTAGCGCGGTATCGCTCCTACGAGCAGTACTTC.

The V and J genes are TRBV19 and TRBJ2-7; 11 bases agree with TRBD1. Trimming at V came to 6 bases and at J to 5 bases, leaving 9 bases not matched to a gene. CDR1 and CDR2 from the germline V gene are LNHDA and SQIVND (reference sequence). The CDR3 covers 15 residues. CDR3 sequence reads: CASSFGTGGFNEQYF. CDR3 coding DNA: TGTGCCAGTAGCTTCGGGACAGGGGGGTTCAACGAGCAGTACTTC. Full variable domain (remainder filled in from reference TRBV19 and TRBJ2-7): DGGITQSPKYLFRKEGQNVTLSCEQNLNHDAMYWYRQDPGQGLRLIYYSQIVNDFQKGDIAEGYSVSREKKESFPLTVTSAQKNPTAFYLCASSFGTGGFNEQYFGPGTRLTVT.

V is TRBV10-1 and J is TRBJ1-1; TRBD1 matches 8 bases. Trimming at V came to 4 bases and at J to 1 base, leaving 2 bases not matched to a gene. The CDR3 covers 14 residues. Germline CDR1 and CDR2: WNHNN and SYGVQD (reference sequence). In DNA, the CDR3 is TGCGCCAGCAGTGGCGGACAGGGGAACACTGAAGCTTTCTTT. Translating gives CASSGGQGNTEAFF.

The chain is built from TRBV21-1 and TRBJ1-5. TRBV21-1 is a documented pseudogene. CDR3 length equals 16 residues. This chain's CDR3 is CASRDGVRGGNQPQHF. As DNA, the CDR3 is TGTGCCAGCAGGGATGGTGTAAGGGGGGGGAATCAGCCCCAGCATTTT.